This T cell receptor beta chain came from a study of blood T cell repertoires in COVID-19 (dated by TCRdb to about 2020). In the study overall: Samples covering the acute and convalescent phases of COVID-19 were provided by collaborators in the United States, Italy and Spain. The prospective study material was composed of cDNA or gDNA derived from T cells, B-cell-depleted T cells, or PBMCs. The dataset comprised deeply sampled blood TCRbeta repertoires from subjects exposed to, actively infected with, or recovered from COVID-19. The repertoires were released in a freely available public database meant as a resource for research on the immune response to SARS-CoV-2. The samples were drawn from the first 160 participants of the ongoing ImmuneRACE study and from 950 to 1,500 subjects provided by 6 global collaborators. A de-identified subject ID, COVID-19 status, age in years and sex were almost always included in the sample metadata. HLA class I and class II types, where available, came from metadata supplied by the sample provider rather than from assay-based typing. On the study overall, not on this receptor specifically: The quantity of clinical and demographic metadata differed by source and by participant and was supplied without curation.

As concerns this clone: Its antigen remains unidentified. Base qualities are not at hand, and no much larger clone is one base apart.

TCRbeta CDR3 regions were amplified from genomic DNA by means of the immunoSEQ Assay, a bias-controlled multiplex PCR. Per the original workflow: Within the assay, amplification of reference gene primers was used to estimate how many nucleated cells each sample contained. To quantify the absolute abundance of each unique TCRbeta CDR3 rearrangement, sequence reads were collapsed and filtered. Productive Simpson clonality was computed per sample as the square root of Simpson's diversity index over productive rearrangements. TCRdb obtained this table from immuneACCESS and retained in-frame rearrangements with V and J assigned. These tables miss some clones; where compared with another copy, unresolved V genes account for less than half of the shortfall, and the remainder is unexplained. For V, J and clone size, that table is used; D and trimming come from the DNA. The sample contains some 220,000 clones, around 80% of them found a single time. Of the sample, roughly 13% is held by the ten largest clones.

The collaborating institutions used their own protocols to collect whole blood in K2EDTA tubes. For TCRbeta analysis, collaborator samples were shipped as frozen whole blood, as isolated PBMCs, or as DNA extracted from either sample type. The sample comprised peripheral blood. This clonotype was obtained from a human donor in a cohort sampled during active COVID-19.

CDR3 region: CASSFSGNQGDTQYF. In nucleotides, the sequence is TGTGCCAGCAGTTTCAGCGGCAATCAAGGAGATACGCAGTATTTT. The rearranged segments are TRBV28 and TRBJ2-3; a tentative D match to TRBD2 spans 5 bases. Counted from cysteine to phenylalanine, this CDR3 has 15 amino acids. The read is trimmed to its CDR3 DNA, 45 bases read in frame from base 1. Looking up the germline V gene yields CDR1 MDHEN and CDR2 SYDVKM. Trimming at the junction amounts to 3 bases on V and 5 bases on J, and the germline ends lie 15 bases apart.